These 26 T cell receptor beta chains were all obtained from the same sample, sequenced in a study of regulatory T cells in long-lasting Graves disease. Time point: persistent/refractory GD, antithyroid drugs over 5 years with positive TRAb. Researchers made the TCR library from RNA that was extracted from PBMCs. Both iRepertoire HTBI primers and Arm-PCR of CDR3 regions were used to build the TCR beta libraries. TCRdb independently ran MiXCR on the multiplex PCR reads; one entry per CDR3 protein. The repertoire has 500,000 to 800,000 distinct CDR3 sequences, approximately 29% of them found once; the top ten carry under 55%. The sample here was peripheral blood mononuclear cells (PBMCs), taken when the disease was refractory, from a patient treated with antithyroid drugs. The receptors were gathered from a female donor with Graves disease.

The sample holds a few counts of this clonotype. V usage is TRBV28 and J usage is TRBJ1-3; D remains ambiguous. The CDR3 has 15 amino acids. The germline V gene encodes CDR1 MDHEN and CDR2 SYDVKM. Deletions cut 5 bases from V and 4 bases from J, with 15 bases between. In DNA form, the CDR3 reads TGTGCCAGCAGTCCCCCCCCCGAAGCCGGAAACACCATATATTTT. Amino acids: CASSPPPEAGNTIYF.

At least ten counts were recorded for this clonotype. The chain carries TRBV12-3 or TRBV12-4 and TRBJ1-5; D uncertain. V was trimmed by 6 bases and J by 3 bases, leaving 18 bases between them. This CDR3 region has 16 residues. CDR3 in amino acids: CASSRDKDKANQPQHF. In DNA, the CDR3 is TGTGCCAGCAGCCGGGATAAGGATAAGGCCAATCAGCCCCAGCATTTT.

This clonotype was seen ten or more times. The junction departs from germline at one end; a sequencing error may be responsible. The gene calls are TRBV5-6 and TRBJ1-1; no firm D call. Germline CDR1 SGHDT, CDR2 YYEEEE. The CDR3 contains 14 residues. CDR3 residues: CASSLGLTNTEAFF. CDR3 DNA: TGTGCCAGCAGTTTGGGCCTCACCAACACTGAAGCTTTCTTT.

CDR3 protein: CASSSTGLARTDTQYF. DNA of the CDR3: TGTGCCAGCAGTTCCACGGGACTAGCGAGAACAGATACGCAGTATTTT. The chain recombines TRBV6-9 with TRBJ2-3, with 10 bases matching TRBD2. The germline V gene encodes CDR1 MNHGY and CDR2 SVAAGI. This CDR3 has 16 amino acids. Germline trimming cut 4 bases from V and 3 bases from J; bases unmatched to any gene: 7.

The chain employs TRBV20-1 and TRBJ1-5, with 8 positions matching TRBD1. Germline V CDR1 and CDR2: DFQATT, SNEGSKA (reference sequence). The CDR3 length is 16 residues. Trimming at V came to 2 bases and at J to 6 bases, leaving 12 bases not matched to a gene. CDR3 sequence reads: CSARLPRQGTFQPQHF. In DNA, the CDR3 is TGCAGTGCTAGACTACCGAGACAGGGGACGTTTCAGCCCCAGCATTTT.

This clonotype was counted between two and nine times. The rearrangement uses TRBV27 and TRBJ2-5; TRBD2 matches 7 bases. This CDR3 is built from 16 residues. V gave up 4 bases and J gave up 4 bases; unmatched junction bases: 12. Looked up from germline, CDR1 is MNHEY and CDR2 is SMNVEV (reference sequence). CDR3 region: CASSSWEGRGAETQYF. The CDR3 DNA sequence: TGTGCCAGCAGTTCCTGGGAGGGGAGAGGCGCAGAGACCCAGTACTTC.

This clonotype appeared once. The chain links TRBV25-1 to TRBJ1-3; D not certain. The germline V gene encodes CDR1 MGHDK and CDR2 SYGVNS. The V end lost 2 bases, the J end lost 0 bases, and 14 bases lay between the germline ends. The CDR3 extends over 17 amino acids. The CDR3, as DNA: TGTGCCAGCAGTGAAGGTTTGGGCACCGTCTCTGGAAACACCATATATTTT. Translating it yields CASSEGLGTVSGNTIYF.

This clonotype has only a few counts. In nucleotides, the CDR3 is TGTGCCAGCAGAAAGGGGAACTCTGGGGCCAACGTCCTGACTTTC. Amino acids: CASRKGNSGANVLTF. This chain joins TRBV7-3 and TRBJ2-6, with D possibly matching TRBD1 (5 bases). The ends were cut back, 6 bases at V and 0 bases at J, with 9 bases in the middle. The CDR3 contains 15 residues. Per germline, CDR1 SGHTA and CDR2 FQGTGA.

The chain uses TRBV2 and TRBJ1-2; D gene ambiguous. CDR1 and CDR2 from the germline V gene are SNHLY and FYNNEI. Trimming took off 6 bases at V and 2 bases at J, with 13 bases between the two ends. CDR3 length equals 14 residues. The CDR3 DNA is TGTGCCAGCAGCCAGCTGGCCGCAAACTATGGCTACACCTTC. Encoded protein: CASSQLAANYGYTF.

V and J are TRBV7-2 and TRBJ2-1, with TRBD2 matching over 9 bases. This CDR3 spans 14 amino acids. With V trimmed by 5 bases and J by 6 bases, 5 bases remained unmatched. CDR1 SGHTA and CDR2 FQGNSA come from the germline V gene. The CDR3 sequence is CASSAGTSPNEQFF. For the CDR3, the DNA is TGTGCCAGCAGCGCCGGGACTAGCCCCAATGAGCAGTTCTTC.

Note on this clonotype: This may be a read error: a much more frequent sequence differs by one nucleotide. This rearrangement joins TRBV15 to TRBJ2-7; 7 nucleotides align to TRBD1. This CDR3 is 13 amino acids long. Germline-derived CDR1 and CDR2 are LNHNV and YYDKDF (reference sequence). Here the CDR3 reads CTTSTRQGYEQYF. The CDR3 nucleotides are TGTACCACCAGCACTCGACAGGGCTACGAGCAGTACTTC. The full variable domain, completed using reference TRBV15 and TRBJ2-7, is DAMVIQNPRYQVTQFGKPVTLSCSQTLNHNVMYWYQQKSSQAPKLLFHYYDKDFNNEADTPDNFQSRRPNTSFCFLDIRSPGLGDTAMYLCTTSTRQGYEQYFGPGTRLTVT.

The sample holds many counts of this clonotype. V gene TRBV28 combines with J gene TRBJ1-2; weak D call: TRBD1 (6 bases). The CDR3 runs 13 residues. The V gene lost 4 bases and the J gene lost 9 bases, with 15 bases spanning the gap. Germline-derived CDR1 and CDR2 are MDHEN and SYDVKM. The CDR3 DNA is TGTGCCAGCAGTTCCAGGCCAGGGGTGAGCTACACCTTC. Translated: CASSSRPGVSYTF.

This chain joins TRBV6-5 and TRBJ1-3, with D unclear. This CDR3 has 15 residues. Trimming pared 0 bases from V and 3 bases from J, leaving 9 bases between. CDR1 is MNHEY, CDR2 SVGAGI, per germline. For the CDR3, the DNA is TGTGCCAGCAGTTACTCTGGCGGAGTTGGAAACACCATATATTTT. Amino acids: CASSYSGGVGNTIYF.

The chain is built from TRBV5-1 and TRBJ1-1; D possibly corresponds to TRBD1 (5 bases). This CDR3 has 16 residues. The V end was cut by 0 bases, the J end by 1 base, with 13 bases between. The germline CDR1 and CDR2 sequences are SGHRS and YFSETQ. In DNA form, the CDR3 reads TGCGCCAGCAGCTTGGAGGCAGGGATCGGGAACACTGAAGCTTTCTTT. It translates to CASSLEAGIGNTEAFF.

The chain employs TRBV13 and TRBJ2-7; D is ambiguous. V lost 3 bases, J lost 0 bases, and 12 bases lay in between. The CDR3 is 15 residues long. CDR1 PRHDT and CDR2 FYEKMQ come from the germline V gene (reference sequence). The CDR3 region has the DNA TGTGCCAGCAGCTTGTCAGAATATAGCTCCTACGAGCAGTACTTC. This codes for CASSLSEYSSYEQYF.

This chain uses TRBV6-1 with TRBJ1-4, with no clear D. This CDR3 spans 13 amino acids. V lost 8 bases and J lost 7, with 14 bases in between. CDR1 MNHNS and CDR2 SASEGT come from the germline V gene. CDR3 bases: TGTGCCAGCGCTACAAGGGTCGGTGAAAAACTGTTTTTT. Residues: CASATRVGEKLFF.

This clonotype was seen many times. The chain uses TRBV11-2 and TRBJ1-1; D is uncertain. This CDR3 region has 14 residues. From germline, CDR1 is SGHAT and CDR2 FQNNGV. V was pared by 1 base and J by 7 bases, with 13 bases between. CDR3 sequence: CASSLATPVNEAFF. CDR3 DNA: TGTGCCAGCAGCTTAGCTACGCCCGTGAATGAAGCTTTCTTT.

The V gene is TRBV7-9, the J gene TRBJ1-1; D gene uncertain. There are 13 residues in the CDR3. The V gene lost 8 bases and the J gene lost 4 bases, with 14 bases spanning the gap. Germline CDR1 reads SEHNR; CDR2 reads FQNEAQ (reference sequence). DNA of the CDR3: TGTGCCAGCGCAGGCGGTGGAGGCACTGAAGCTTTCTTT. This gives the protein CASAGGGGTEAFF.

The CDR3 DNA is TGCAGTGCTAGGGGCGTGACGGGGGACTCCTACGAGCAGTACTTC. It codes for CSARGVTGDSYEQYF. V usage is TRBV20-1 and J usage is TRBJ2-7, with D maybe TRBD2 (6 bases). There are 15 residues in the CDR3. Trimming removed 3 bases at V and 0 bases at J, with 15 bases between. Germline V gene sequence: CDR1 DFQATT, CDR2 SNEGSKA (reference sequence).

This clonotype was seen a few times. This chain connects TRBV20-1 to TRBJ1-5; D is unclear. CDR1 is DFQATT, CDR2 SNEGSKA, per germline (reference sequence). V lost 3 bases, J lost 12 bases, and 12 bases lay in between. The CDR3 runs to 11 residues. The DNA for the CDR3 is TGCAGTGCTAGTTCGGGTAAGGTCCAGCATTTT. It encodes CSASSGKVQHF.

This clonotype was seen ten or more times. The rearrangement uses TRBV13 and TRBJ1-2; possibly TRBD1 for D (6 bases). Trimming pared 5 bases from V and 3 bases from J, leaving 16 bases between. Per the germline V gene, CDR1 is PRHDT and CDR2 is FYEKMQ (reference sequence). This CDR3 spans 15 amino acids. The CDR3 here is CASSPTTGFDYGYTF. DNA for the CDR3: TGTGCCAGCAGCCCAACGACAGGATTTGACTATGGCTACACCTTC.

The chain combines TRBV20-1 with TRBJ1-6, with 7 bases that match TRBD1. Trimming took 3 bases from V and 9 from J; bases not matched to a gene: 8. The CDR3 has 14 residues. CDR1 and CDR2 from the germline V gene are DFQATT and SNEGSKA (reference sequence). This chain's CDR3 is CSASQTGRGSPLHF. The CDR3 region has the DNA TGCAGTGCTAGCCAGACAGGGAGGGGTTCACCCCTCCACTTT.

The gene calls are TRBV15 and TRBJ2-7; D is unclear. V shed 1 base and J shed 7 bases, with 11 bases lying between them. The germline gives CDR1 LNHNV, CDR2 YYDKDF (reference sequence). CDR3 length: 13 residues. CDR3 bases: TGTGCCACCAGCAGAGCGAATCTCGGGGAGCAGTACTTC. This translates into CATSRANLGEQYF.

This clonotype was seen a few times. CDR3 residues: CSASSGVPEKLFF. The DNA of the CDR3 is TGCAGTGCTAGTTCAGGGGTACCTGAAAAACTGTTTTTT. This chain connects TRBV20-1 to TRBJ1-4, with D possibly matching TRBD1 (6 bases). The CDR3 totals 13 residues. From germline, CDR1 is DFQATT and CDR2 SNEGSKA (reference sequence). V was trimmed by 3 bases and J by 7 bases, leaving 12 bases between them.

This clonotype has at least ten counts. The gene calls are TRBV2 and TRBJ1-5, with 7 bases identical to TRBD1. V lost 1 base, J lost 6 bases, and 12 bases stayed unmatched. There are 17 residues in the CDR3. Germline CDR1 and CDR2: SNHLY and FYNNEI. The CDR3 nucleotides read TGTGCCAGCAGTGAAGGTAGGGGGCAGGCCCTGCGTCAGCCCCAGCATTTT. As protein: CASSEGRGQALRQPQHF.

The rearrangement links TRBV6-2 or TRBV6-3 to TRBJ1-1; D gene unclear. In germline, CDR1 is MNHEY, CDR2 SVGEGT. This CDR3 is 14 amino acids long. V was pared by 0 bases and J by 5 bases, with 10 bases between. Here the CDR3 reads CASSYSTFPTEAFF. DNA of the CDR3: TGTGCCAGCAGTTACTCGACATTCCCAACTGAAGCTTTCTTT.